This is a list of T cell receptor beta chains from one sample in a study of T-cell memory formation after mild COVID-19. Via MiXCR, TCRdb re-called the 5' RACE reads, giving one row per CDR3 protein. The sample lists 110,000 or so distinct CDR3 sequences, about a fifth seen once, with about 42% in the top ten. Material: PBMCs or a T cell subset sorted from them (not recorded which). Receptors were obtained from a man younger than 30 who had mild COVID-19 (a few samples of this study predate the infection). Cell type and time point are not known. Both conserved end residues are part of each CDR3. The order of the fields is J gene, V gene, CDR3 protein.

j_call: TRBJ2-3
v_call: TRBV5-5
cdr3_aa: CASSLVRVRDTQYF

j_call: TRBJ2-3
v_call: TRBV10-2
cdr3_aa: CASSEPWGRDTQYF

j_call: TRBJ1-2
v_call: TRBV29-1
cdr3_aa: CSVDSHIGKTGGYTF

j_call: TRBJ2-2
v_call: TRBV7-7
cdr3_aa: CASSLQPGSGTLNTGELFF

j_call: TRBJ2-1
v_call: TRBV13
cdr3_aa: CASSLGEGSPPF

j_call: TRBJ2-1
v_call: TRBV7-6
cdr3_aa: CASSRTLGGSRGEQFF

j_call: TRBJ2-3
v_call: TRBV5-6
cdr3_aa: CASSWGQLTDTQYF

j_call: TRBJ2-2
v_call: TRBV4-1
cdr3_aa: CASSQYLAGGQSGELFF

j_call: TRBJ2-2
v_call: TRBV20-1
cdr3_aa: CSARSSGSLGELFF

j_call: TRBJ2-1
v_call: TRBV12-3/TRBV12-4
cdr3_aa: CASSEPGRAHNEQFF

j_call: TRBJ2-2
v_call: TRBV28
cdr3_aa: CASSPDLNTGELFF

j_call: TRBJ1-1
v_call: TRBV6-5
cdr3_aa: CASSYQGTNTEAFF

j_call: TRBJ1-2
v_call: TRBV24-1
cdr3_aa: CATSDPRTGDGYTF

j_call: TRBJ1-1
v_call: TRBV20-1
cdr3_aa: CSARQGRTEAFF

j_call: TRBJ2-2
v_call: TRBV15
cdr3_aa: CAIPGQTNTGELFF

j_call: TRBJ1-1
v_call: TRBV5-1
cdr3_aa: CASSFDRGLMNTEAFF

j_call: TRBJ1-5
v_call: TRBV9
cdr3_aa: CASSVRGDQPQHF

j_call: TRBJ2-4
v_call: TRBV4-3
cdr3_aa: CASSHLEDAKNIQYF

j_call: TRBJ2-3
v_call: TRBV18
cdr3_aa: CASSRRPGVTDTQYF

j_call: TRBJ1-1
v_call: TRBV15
cdr3_aa: CATSREEVTEAFF

j_call: TRBJ2-5
v_call: TRBV5-6
cdr3_aa: CASSEPGLAPETQYF

j_call: TRBJ1-2
v_call: TRBV7-9
cdr3_aa: CASSLSRPGPTRDYGYTF

j_call: TRBJ1-1
v_call: TRBV5-1
cdr3_aa: CASSTPGTFKEAFF

j_call: TRBJ2-1
v_call: TRBV7-2
cdr3_aa: CASRLEEGYYNEQFF

j_call: TRBJ1-2
v_call: TRBV28
cdr3_aa: CASRQVGNYGYTF

j_call: TRBJ1-4
v_call: TRBV7-6
cdr3_aa: CASSRDREDEKLFF

j_call: TRBJ2-7
v_call: TRBV9
cdr3_aa: CASSSDWAPDEQYF